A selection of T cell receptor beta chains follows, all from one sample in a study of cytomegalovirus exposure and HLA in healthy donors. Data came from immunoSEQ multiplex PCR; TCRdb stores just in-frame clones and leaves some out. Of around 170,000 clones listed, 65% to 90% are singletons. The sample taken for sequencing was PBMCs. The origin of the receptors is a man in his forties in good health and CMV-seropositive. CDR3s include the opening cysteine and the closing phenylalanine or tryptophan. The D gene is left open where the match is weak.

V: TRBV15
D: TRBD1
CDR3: CATSSRTGTQETQYF

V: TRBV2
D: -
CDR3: CASSEALPGETQYF

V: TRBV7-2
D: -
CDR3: CASSPRGGSSPLHF

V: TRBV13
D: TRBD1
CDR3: CASSGSGQGGLETQYF

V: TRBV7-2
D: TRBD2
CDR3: CASSSLAGVYNEQFF

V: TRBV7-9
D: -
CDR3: CASSDPTGTSTDTQYF

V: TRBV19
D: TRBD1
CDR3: CASRTRQGSGNTIYF

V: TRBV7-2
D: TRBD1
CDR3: CASSLALGTGLYEQYF

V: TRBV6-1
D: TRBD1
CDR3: CASSERGQGGQPQHF

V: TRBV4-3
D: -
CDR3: CASSQDSGDEQFF